The rows below give T cell receptor beta chains drawn from one sample of a study of monozygotic twins with inflammatory bowel disease. TCRdb reprocessed the 5' RACE reads and keeps a single row for each CDR3 protein, giving no DNA. The clone table shows 150,000 to 200,000 distinct CDR3 sequences, with the ten largest holding around 6.8%. Sequencing was done on a sample of blood. All receptors derive from a human donor with ulcerative colitis or Crohn's disease, or a healthy co-twin of an affected twin (not recorded which). The CDR3 runs from the conserved cysteine through the conserved F or W. The order of the fields is J gene, V gene, CDR3 protein.

TRBJ2-3 TRBV5-1 CASSMTGTDTQYF
TRBJ2-5 TRBV12-3/TRBV12-4 CASKGGQIGETQYF
TRBJ1-2 TRBV7-7 CASSIQGVYGYTF
TRBJ1-3 TRBV15 CATGQAVSGNTIYF
TRBJ2-1 TRBV20-1 CSAREFGYNEQFF
TRBJ2-1 TRBV10-3 CAISGTSGKTEQFF
TRBJ2-7 TRBV7-2 CASSPPWREQYF
TRBJ1-3 TRBV5-5 CASSLEPGNTIYF
TRBJ1-6 TRBV28 CASSFRRRSYNSPLHF
TRBJ2-7 TRBV5-1 CASSLELAGASYEQYF
TRBJ1-1 TRBV5-1 CASGPTGTGVNTEAFF
TRBJ1-1 TRBV21-1 CASSKGTGGMNTEAFF
TRBJ1-1 TRBV6-2/TRBV6-3 CASSSRSYAEAFF
TRBJ1-5 TRBV6-1 CASSDRGVGNQPQHF
TRBJ1-2 TRBV12-3/TRBV12-4 CASSFRQNYGYTF
TRBJ2-7 TRBV15 CATSSRLLDEQYF
TRBJ2-7 TRBV6-5 CASSYRARPYEQYF
TRBJ1-1 TRBV5-1 CASSTPGVNTEAFF
TRBJ2-5 TRBV29-1 CSVEGLAGWETQYF
TRBJ2-5 TRBV20-1 CSAIKTGGQETQYF
TRBJ1-5 TRBV7-2 CASSLRVAQPQHF
TRBJ2-3 TRBV7-2 CASSLDRDTDTQYF
TRBJ1-1 TRBV12-3/TRBV12-4 CASRRSGWDTEAFF
TRBJ1-2 TRBV29-1 CSVKNGPPGYTF
TRBJ1-1 TRBV5-5 CASSLVAGRTEAFF
TRBJ2-7 TRBV20-1 CSASLVVGGGPLEQYF
TRBJ2-1 TRBV20-1 CSASPHSGNEQFF
TRBJ1-1 TRBV27 CASSDRGPPKAFF
TRBJ2-3 TRBV18 CASSPGPTSGRQSDTQYF
TRBJ2-2 TRBV28 CASSLLSGRGGELFF
TRBJ2-1 TRBV5-1 CASSLAGGEQFF
TRBJ1-1 TRBV3-1 CASSPLGGGRRTEAFF
TRBJ1-2 TRBV12-3/TRBV12-4 CASRQEFYGYTF
TRBJ1-4 TRBV4-2 CASSQEGWGEKLFF
TRBJ1-1 TRBV30 CAWNLQENTEAFF
TRBJ2-3 TRBV5-6 CASSLGSADTQYF
TRBJ2-1 TRBV29-1 CSVDVRDRRVNEQFF
TRBJ2-3 TRBV5-5 CASTQLGGVTDTQYF
TRBJ2-1 TRBV20-1 CSASSGGSEQFF
TRBJ1-4 TRBV18 CASSPGVEEKLFF
TRBJ2-7 TRBV27 CASSVTSLYEQYF